A single sample is the source of the 24 T cell receptor beta chains below, sequenced in a study of cytomegalovirus exposure and HLA in healthy donors. Use of 60 Vbeta and 13 Jbeta primers characterized the PCR. Measured with immunoSEQ multiplex PCR; TCRdb has only the in-frame clones, and not every one. The sample lists some 190,000 clones; more than 65% were seen once. Sequencing was carried out using PBMCs. The receptors stem from a woman in her thirties in good health and CMV-seropositive.

V usage is TRBV5-8 and J usage is TRBJ2-7, with D uncertain. V lost 0 bases to trimming and J lost 1 base, with 5 bases between them. Per germline, CDR1 SGHTS and CDR2 YDEGEE. The length of the CDR3 is 13 residues. CDR3: CASSLDTSYEQYF. The CDR3 DNA reads as TGTGCCAGCAGCTTGGACACATCCTACGAGCAGTACTTC.

The CDR3 loop is CASSIKGPSNQPQHF. In DNA form, the CDR3 reads TGTGCCAGTAGTATAAAGGGGCCGAGCAATCAGCCCCAGCATTTT. This rearrangement joins TRBV19 to TRBJ1-5; weak D call: TRBD1 (5 bases). The V and J ends lost 2 bases and 1 base respectively, with 9 bases between them. Germline assignment: CDR1 LNHDA and CDR2 SQIVND (reference sequence). The CDR3 runs 15 residues.

This clone was seen once. The V and J genes are TRBV13 and TRBJ2-5; D uncertain. V gave up 3 bases and J gave up 2 bases, with 7 bases separating them. This CDR3 region has 13 residues. Germline V CDR1 and CDR2: PRHDT, FYEKMQ (reference sequence). The CDR3 region is CASSFVRQETQYF. The DNA for the CDR3 is TGTGCCAGCAGCTTTGTCAGACAAGAGACCCAGTACTTC.

The gene calls are TRBV29-1 and TRBJ2-1, with D tentatively TRBD1 (5 bases). There are 13 residues in the CDR3. CDR1 SQVTM and CDR2 ANQGSEA come from the germline V gene. Trimming shortened V by 8 bases and J by 0 bases, and 11 bases separated the two germline ends. CDR3 sequence reads: CSSGHRSYNEQFF. As DNA, the CDR3 is TGCAGCTCTGGACACCGCTCCTACAATGAGCAGTTCTTC.

The chain uses TRBV13 and TRBJ2-7; tentative D call: TRBD2 (6 bases). V lost 6 bases, J lost 7 bases, and 16 bases lay in between. The CDR3 covers 13 residues. From germline, CDR1 is PRHDT and CDR2 FYEKMQ (reference sequence). The CDR3: CASRFGTDLEQYF. The CDR3 DNA reads as TGTGCCAGCAGGTTCGGGACTGACTTGGAGCAGTACTTC.

As DNA, the CDR3 is TGTGCCGCCCGGGCTAACTATGGCTACACCTTC. Its translation is CAARANYGYTF. The chain is built from TRBV28 and TRBJ1-2; D not certain. Trimming left V 11 bases short and J 0 bases short, with 7 bases between. The CDR3 length is 11 residues. Germline V CDR1 and CDR2: MDHEN, SYDVKM.

The genes are TRBV2 and TRBJ2-2; D not resolved. The CDR3 spans 16 residues. With 8 bases removed from V and 4 bases from J, the gap between germline ends came to 20 bases. Looked up from germline, CDR1 is SNHLY and CDR2 is FYNNEI. In DNA, the CDR3 is TGTGCCAGCGTGGAGTGGGTCACCACGGGCACCGGGGAGCTGTTTTTT. Translating gives CASVEWVTTGTGELFF.

This chain links TRBV11-2 with TRBJ1-1, with D hard to call. V lost 2 bases and J 2 bases, leaving 9 bases between the germline ends. Germline assignment: CDR1 SGHAT and CDR2 FQNNGV. This CDR3 is built from 14 residues. CDR3 amino acids: CASSLNLGNTEAFF. The CDR3 nucleotides are TGTGCCAGCAGCTTAAACCTGGGCAACACTGAAGCTTTCTTT.

The chain recombines TRBV4-1 with TRBJ1-3, with D unresolved. This CDR3 contains 14 residues. Trimming pared 5 bases from V and 0 bases from J, leaving 8 bases between. Germline CDR1 is MGHRA and CDR2 is YSYEKL. The CDR3 here is CASSYGDSGNTIYF. The CDR3 coding sequence is TGCGCCAGCAGCTACGGAGACTCTGGAAACACCATATATTTT.

This clone was counted only a few times. V is TRBV10-1 and J is TRBJ2-5, with 10 bases identical to TRBD2. Germline V gives CDR1 WNHNN, CDR2 SYGVQD (reference sequence). The junction had 3 bases not matched to a gene; V was cut back by 4 bases and J by 4 bases. This CDR3 has 14 residues. The DNA of the CDR3 is TGCGCCAGCAGTGCCAGCGGGGGGGCAGAGACCCAGTACTTC. Translated, it gives CASSASGGAETQYF.

The chain joins TRBV13 to TRBJ1-2; D unclear. V was clipped by 3 bases and J by 8 bases, with 10 bases between them. CDR1 is PRHDT and CDR2 is FYEKMQ in the germline V gene (reference sequence). CDR3 length: 12 amino acids. The CDR3 sequence: CASSLLAGGYTF. In nucleotides, the CDR3 is TGTGCCAGCAGCTTGTTGGCCGGGGGCTACACCTTC. The entire variable domain, with the rest obtained from reference TRBV13 and TRBJ1-2, is as follows: AAGVIQSPRHLIKEKRETATLKCYPIPRHDTVYWYQQGPGQDPQFLISFYEKMQSDKGSIPDRFSAQQFSDYHSELNMSSLELGDSALYFCASSLLAGGYTFGSGTRLTVV.

The V call is TRBV11-2, the J call TRBJ2-3, with 7 bases fitting TRBD2. The CDR3 runs 14 residues. CDR1 and CDR2 (germline): SGHAT, FQNNGV. V trimming: 2 bases; J trimming: 11 bases; junction bases outside the gene matches: 10. CDR3 region: CASSLLREAGKQYF. CDR3 DNA sequence: TGTGCCAGCAGCTTATTGAGAGAAGCGGGAAAGCAGTATTTT.

The rearrangement uses TRBV4-1 and TRBJ2-7, with a tentative D call TRBD1 (5 bases). With 4 bases removed from V and 3 bases from J, the gap between germline ends came to 13 bases. Looked up from germline, CDR1 is MGHRA and CDR2 is YSYEKL. CDR3 size: 14 residues. The CDR3, as DNA: TGCGCCAGCAGCCCGGACACGGGTGACTACGAGCAGTACTTC. The encoded protein is CASSPDTGDYEQYF.

The chain links TRBV7-2 to TRBJ1-1; TRBD1 matches 8 bases. Trimming cost V 4 bases and J 4 bases; bases outside gene matches: 8. The CDR3 runs to 15 residues. Germline assignment: CDR1 SGHTA and CDR2 FQGNSA. The CDR3 reads CASSSIGQGGTEAFF. CDR3 nucleotide sequence: TGTGCCAGCAGCTCGATTGGACAGGGAGGCACTGAAGCTTTCTTT.

Here the CDR3 reads CASSPGQGAGETQYF. Written as DNA, the CDR3 is TGTGCCAGCAGCCCCGGACAGGGGGCTGGGGAGACCCAGTACTTC. The J gene is TRBJ2-5, the V gene TRBV11-2; 11 bases match TRBD1. The CDR3 consists of 15 residues. J was trimmed by 5 bases and V by 5 bases; bases with no gene match: 7. Per the germline V gene, CDR1 is SGHAT and CDR2 is FQNNGV.

V and J are TRBV6-5 and TRBJ2-7; the match to TRBD1 covers 7 bases. The CDR3 runs 12 residues. Germline V lookup: CDR1 MNHEY, CDR2 SVGAGI. With V trimmed by 9 bases and J by 4 bases, 6 bases remained unmatched. The CDR3 protein is CASRQGPYEQYF. In DNA, the CDR3 is TGTGCCAGTCGACAGGGCCCTTACGAGCAGTACTTC.

The J gene is TRBJ2-5, the V gene TRBV19; D possibly corresponds to TRBD1 (6 bases). The last part of the DNA fits TRBJ2-7 better; the J call may be wrong. This CDR3 is 14 amino acids long. Germline V gene data show CDR1 as LNHDA and CDR2 as SQIVND (reference sequence). The CDR3 region has the DNA TGTGCCAGTAGTATGGACAGAGGTAGCTACGAGCAGTACTTC. Its protein is CASSMDRGSYEQYF.

This chain connects TRBV7-8 to TRBJ1-4; 8 nucleotides line up with TRBD1. The V and J ends lost 4 bases and 10 bases, in that order; junction bases with no gene match: 5. The germline gives CDR1 SGHVS, CDR2 FQNEAQ. The CDR3 spans 13 residues. The CDR3 bases are TGTGCCAGCAGCTCGGACAGGGTTGGAAAACTGTTTTTT. This sequence encodes CASSSDRVGKLFF.

This clone was observed a handful of times. CDR3 residues: CASSHEGTYANTGELFF. For the CDR3, the DNA is TGTGCCAGCAGCCACGAGGGGACATATGCGAACACCGGGGAGCTGTTTTTT. The rearrangement uses TRBV7-8 and TRBJ2-2; D is possibly TRBD1 (6 bases). The V end was cut by 5 bases, the J end by 0 bases, with 16 bases between. The CDR3 extends over 17 amino acids. Germline V CDR1 and CDR2: SGHVS, FQNEAQ.

In DNA form, the CDR3 reads TGTGCCACTCAACTACAGGGGGAAGAGACCCAGTACTTC. Translating gives CATQLQGEETQYF. The chain employs TRBV19 and TRBJ2-5; 8 nucleotides agree with TRBD1. CDR3 size: 13 residues. With 10 bases clipped from V and 3 bases from J, the junction kept 7 bases outside the gene matches. Germline values: CDR1 LNHDA, CDR2 SQIVND (reference sequence). The full variable domain, completed using reference TRBV19 and TRBJ2-5, is DGGITQSPKYLFRKEGQNVTLSCEQNLNHDAMYWYRQDPGQGLRLIYYSQIVNDFQKGDIAEGYSVSREKKESFPLTVTSAQKNPTAFYLCATQLQGEETQYFGPGTRLLVL.

The chain recombines TRBV4-3 with TRBJ2-4, with D tentatively TRBD2 (6 bases). V was trimmed by 4 bases and J by 5 bases, leaving 9 bases between them. The CDR3 is 13 residues long. Looked up from germline, CDR1 is LGHNA and CDR2 is YSLEER. The CDR3 region is CASSLGTQNIQYF. CDR3 coding DNA: TGCGCCAGCAGCCTTGGGACTCAAAACATTCAGTACTTC.

The chain uses TRBV7-3 and TRBJ2-3, with 12 bases lining up with TRBD2. V shed 6 bases and J 5 bases; nucleotides not matched to a gene: 3. Germline V gene lookup returns CDR1 SGHTA and CDR2 FQGTGA. The CDR3 has 14 amino acids. CDR3 in DNA: TGTGCCAGCAGAAGGACTAGCGGGGAAGATACGCAGTATTTT. As protein: CASRRTSGEDTQYF.

Only one count was recorded for this clone. The chain links TRBV7-7 to TRBJ2-1; D is perhaps TRBD1 (6 bases). Trimming stripped 1 base from V and 0 bases from J, with 10 bases between. The length of the CDR3 is 16 residues. The germline CDR1 and CDR2 sequences are SSHAT and FNYEAQ (reference sequence). CDR3 nucleotides: TGTGCCAGCAGCTTAGGACAGGTTAGCTCCTACAATGAGCAGTTCTTC. Residues: CASSLGQVSSYNEQFF.

This chain links TRBV5-3 with TRBJ2-7; 8 nucleotides align to TRBD2. TRBV5-3 is classed as an ORF, of uncertain function. The CDR3 contains 16 residues. The V segment lost 1 base and the J segment 3 bases; nucleotides outside the gene matches: 9. The CDR3 here is CARSLPASGQHYEQYF. In DNA form, the CDR3 reads TGTGCCAGAAGCTTGCCGGCTAGCGGGCAACACTACGAGCAGTACTTC.